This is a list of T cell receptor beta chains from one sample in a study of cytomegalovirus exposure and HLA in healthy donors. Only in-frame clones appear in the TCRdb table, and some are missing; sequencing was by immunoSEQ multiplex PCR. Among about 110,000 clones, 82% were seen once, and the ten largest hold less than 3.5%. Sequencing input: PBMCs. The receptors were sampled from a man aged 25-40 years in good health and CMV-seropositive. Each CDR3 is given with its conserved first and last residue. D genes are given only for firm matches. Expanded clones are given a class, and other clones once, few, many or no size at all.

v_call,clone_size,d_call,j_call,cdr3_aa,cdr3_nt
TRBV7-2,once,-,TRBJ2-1,CASSLGTGTTNEQFF,TGTGCCAGCAGCTTAGGCACAGGGACTACGAATGAGCAGTTCTTC
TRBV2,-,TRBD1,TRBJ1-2,CASSPGQGASGYTF,TGTGCCAGCAGTCCAGGACAGGGGGCAAGTGGCTACACCTTC
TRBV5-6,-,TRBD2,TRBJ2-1,CASSHWTRVAEQFF,TGTGCCAGCAGCCACTGGACTAGAGTGGCTGAGCAGTTCTTC
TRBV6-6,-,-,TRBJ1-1,CASSGQSLYTEAFF,TGTGCTTCATCAGGGCAGTCCTTGTACACTGAAGCTTTCTTT
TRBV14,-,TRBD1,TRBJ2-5,CASSQRTGGVETQYF,TGTGCCAGCAGCCAGAGGACAGGCGGCGTGGAGACCCAGTACTTC
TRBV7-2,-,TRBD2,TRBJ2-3,CASSFRGGPADTQYF,TGTGCCAGCAGCTTTCGGGGGGGGCCTGCAGATACGCAGTATTTT
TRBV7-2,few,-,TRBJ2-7,CASSPRLASYEQYF,TGTGCCAGCAGCCCCAGGTTGGCCTCCTACGAGCAGTACTTC
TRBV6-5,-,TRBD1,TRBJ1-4,CASSSPGQGNEKLFF,TGTGCCAGCAGTTCGCCGGGACAGGGGAATGAAAAACTGTTTTTT
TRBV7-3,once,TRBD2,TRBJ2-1,CASSLTGTSGGDEQFF,TGTGCCAGCAGCCTAACCGGGACTAGCGGGGGTGATGAGCAGTTCTTC
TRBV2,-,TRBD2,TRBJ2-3,CASVSAGFTDTQYF,TGTGCCAGCGTTTCAGCGGGGTTCACAGATACGCAGTATTTT
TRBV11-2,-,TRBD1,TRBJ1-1,CASSLSTGRNTEAFF,TGTGCCAGCAGCTTATCGACAGGGAGGAACACTGAAGCTTTCTTT
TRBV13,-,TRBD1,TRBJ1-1,CASSSPRGQNTEAFF,TGTGCCAGCAGCTCACCCAGGGGGCAGAACACTGAAGCTTTCTTT
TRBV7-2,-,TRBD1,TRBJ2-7,CASSSPGTATYEQYF,TGTGCCAGCAGCTCGCCCGGGACAGCAACCTACGAGCAGTACTTC
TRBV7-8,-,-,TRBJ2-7,CASSSRTVTYEQYF,TGTGCCAGCAGTTCCCGGACAGTTACCTACGAGCAGTACTTC
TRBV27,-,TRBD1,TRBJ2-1,CARGPRTGYEQFF,TGTGCCAGAGGTCCGAGGACAGGGTATGAGCAGTTCTTC
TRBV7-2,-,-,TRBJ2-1,CASSLSGNHEQFF,TGTGCCAGCAGCTTATCGGGTAACCATGAGCAGTTCTTC
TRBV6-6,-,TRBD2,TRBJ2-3,CASSSSGGTTDTQYF,TGTGCCAGCAGTTCTAGCGGGGGGACCACAGATACGCAGTATTTT
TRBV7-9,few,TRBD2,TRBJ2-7,CASSHGTSGGSYEQYF,TGTGCCAGCAGCCATGGGACTAGCGGGGGCTCCTACGAGCAGTACTTC
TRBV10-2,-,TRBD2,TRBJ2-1,CASSDGTSSYNEQFF,TGCGCCAGCAGTGACGGGACTAGTAGCTACAATGAGCAGTTCTTC
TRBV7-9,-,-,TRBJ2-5,CSSSPRGRSGYQETQYF,TGTTCCAGCAGCCCAAGGGGCAGGTCTGGGTACCAAGAGACCCAGTACTTC
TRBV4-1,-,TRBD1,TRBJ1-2,CASSVQSLSGGYDYGYTF,TGCGCCAGCAGCGTCCAGTCCCTATCAGGGGGCTACGACTATGGCTACACCTTC
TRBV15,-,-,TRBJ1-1,CATSRVVATNTEAFF,TGTGCCACCAGCAGAGTTGTCGCTACGAACACTGAAGCTTTCTTT
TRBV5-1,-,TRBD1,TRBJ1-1,CASSGQGVEAFF,TGCGCCAGCAGTGGACAGGGCGTTGAAGCTTTCTTT
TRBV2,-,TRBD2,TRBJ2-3,CASLAGGTDTQYF,TGTGCCAGCTTAGCGGGGGGCACAGATACGCAGTATTTT
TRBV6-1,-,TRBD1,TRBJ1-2,CASSVQGFNYGYTF,TGTGCCAGCAGTGTACAGGGGTTTAACTATGGCTACACCTTC
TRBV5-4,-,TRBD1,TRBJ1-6,CASSTRTGAYNSPLHF,TGTGCCAGCAGCACCAGGACAGGGGCTTATAATTCACCCCTCCACTTT
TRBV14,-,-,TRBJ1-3,CASSQDHRAHGNTIYF,TGTGCCAGCAGCCAAGATCACAGGGCCCATGGAAACACCATATATTTT
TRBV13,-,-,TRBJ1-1,CASSFFTRGDWSEAFF,TGTGCCAGCAGCTTTTTTACCAGGGGCGATTGGTCTGAAGCTTTCTTT
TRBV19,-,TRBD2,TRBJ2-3,CASMGGITQYF,TGTGCCAGTATGGGGGGGATCACGCAGTATTTT
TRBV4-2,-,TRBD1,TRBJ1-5,CASSPGTVDQPQHF,TGTGCCAGCAGCCCTGGGACAGTGGATCAGCCCCAGCATTTT
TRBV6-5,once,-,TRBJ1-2,CASSPQGGYGYTF,TGTGCCAGCAGTCCTCAGGGCGGCTATGGCTACACCTTC
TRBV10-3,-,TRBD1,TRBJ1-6,CAISESDRGPSPLHF,TGTGCCATCAGTGAGTCCGACAGGGGTCCTTCACCCCTCCACTTT
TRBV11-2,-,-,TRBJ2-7,CASSTGLREQYF,TGTGCCAGCAGCACAGGGTTGCGCGAGCAGTACTTC
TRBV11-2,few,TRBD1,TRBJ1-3,CASSLDPPGGGNTIYF,TGTGCCAGCAGCTTAGATCCCCCAGGGGGTGGAAACACCATATATTTT
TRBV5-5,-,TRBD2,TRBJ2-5,CASSLILAGQETQYF,TGTGCCAGCAGCTTGATACTAGCGGGTCAAGAGACCCAGTACTTC
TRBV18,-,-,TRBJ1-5,CASSPTSGDQPQHF,TGTGCCAGCTCACCCACATCAGGGGATCAGCCCCAGCATTTT
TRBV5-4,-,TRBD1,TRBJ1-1,CASSSDRVVNTEAFF,TGTGCCAGCAGCTCCGACAGGGTCGTGAACACTGAAGCTTTCTTT
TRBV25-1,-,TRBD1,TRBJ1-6,CASGTGPSPLHF,TGTGCCAGCGGGACAGGGCCTTCACCCCTCCACTTT
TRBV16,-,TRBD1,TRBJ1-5,CASSQTTGALGQPQHF,TGTGCCAGCAGCCAGACAACAGGGGCTCTGGGGCAGCCCCAGCATTTT
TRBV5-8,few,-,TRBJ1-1,CASSLRYSGYTEAFF,TGTGCCAGCAGCTTGAGGTACTCGGGTTACACTGAAGCTTTCTTT
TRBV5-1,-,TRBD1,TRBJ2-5,CASSLPGQQETQYF,TGCGCCAGCAGCCTCCCGGGACAGCAAGAGACCCAGTACTTC
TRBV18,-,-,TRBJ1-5,CASSSSHGGYQPQHF,TGTGCCAGCTCATCTTCACACGGGGGTTATCAGCCCCAGCATTTT
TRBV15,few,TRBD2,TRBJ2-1,CATSIVAGEEQFF,TGTGCCACCAGCATCGTAGCGGGGGAAGAGCAGTTCTTC
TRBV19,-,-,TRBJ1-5,CARVYRDNQPQHF,TGTGCCAGGGTGTACAGGGACAATCAGCCCCAGCATTTT
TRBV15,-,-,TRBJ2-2,CATSRGRGGPTGELFF,TGTGCCACCAGCAGAGGGAGGGGGGGACCCACCGGGGAGCTGTTTTTT
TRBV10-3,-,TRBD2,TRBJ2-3,CAITHGSSGGPDTQYF,TGTGCCATCACACACGGGTCCAGCGGGGGACCAGATACGCAGTATTTT
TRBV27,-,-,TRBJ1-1,CASFPMPAITTEAFF,TGTGCCAGCTTCCCGATGCCCGCTATAACCACTGAAGCTTTCTTT
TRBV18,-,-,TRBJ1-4,CASSDRVDEKLFF,TGTGCCAGCTCAGACCGGGTTGATGAAAAACTGTTTTTT
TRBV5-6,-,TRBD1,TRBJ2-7,CASSQDWTGRIREQYF,TGTGCCAGCAGCCAGGATTGGACAGGGAGAATTCGCGAGCAGTACTTC
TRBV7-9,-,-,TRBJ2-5,CASSLSSETQYF,TGTGCCAGCAGTTTGAGCTCGGAGACCCAGTACTTC
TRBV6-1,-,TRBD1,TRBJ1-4,CASSQGQSANEKLFF,TGTGCCAGCAGCCAGGGACAGTCCGCTAATGAAAAACTGTTTTTT
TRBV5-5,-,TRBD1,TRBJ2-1,CASSYDRGDNEQFF,TGTGCCAGCAGTTACGACAGGGGGGACAATGAGCAGTTCTTC
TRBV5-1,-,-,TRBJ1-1,CASSMLQGDTEAFF,TGCGCCAGCAGCATGTTACAGGGAGACACTGAAGCTTTCTTT
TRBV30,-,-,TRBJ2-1,CAWSRFSGSYNEQFF,TGTGCCTGGAGCCGCTTTAGCGGTTCCTACAATGAGCAGTTCTTC
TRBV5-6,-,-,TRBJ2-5,CASSNGWTGTAQETQYF,TGTGCCAGCAGTAACGGTTGGACTGGAACAGCCCAAGAGACCCAGTACTTC